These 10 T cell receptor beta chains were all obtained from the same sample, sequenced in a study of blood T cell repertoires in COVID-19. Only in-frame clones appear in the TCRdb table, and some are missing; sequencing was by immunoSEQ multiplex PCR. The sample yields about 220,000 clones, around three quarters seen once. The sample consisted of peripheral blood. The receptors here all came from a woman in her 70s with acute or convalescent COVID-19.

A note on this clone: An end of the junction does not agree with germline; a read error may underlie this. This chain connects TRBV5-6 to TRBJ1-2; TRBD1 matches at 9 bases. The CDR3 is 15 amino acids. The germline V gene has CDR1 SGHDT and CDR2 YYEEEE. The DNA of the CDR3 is TGTGCCAGCAGATTCGGGGACAGGGATAACCATGGCTACACCTTC. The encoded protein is CASRFGDRDNHGYTF.

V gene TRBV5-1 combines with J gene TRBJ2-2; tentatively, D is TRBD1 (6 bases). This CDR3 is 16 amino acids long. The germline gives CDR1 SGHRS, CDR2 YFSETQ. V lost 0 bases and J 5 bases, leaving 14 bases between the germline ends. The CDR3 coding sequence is TGCGCCAGCAGCTTGGTACAGGGTACGCCGACCGGGGAGCTGTTTTTT. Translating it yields CASSLVQGTPTGELFF.

Here the CDR3 DNA reads TGTGCCAGCAGTTATTCAGGCAGGGCGGGCAATCAGCCCCAGCATTTT. Protein sequence: CASSYSGRAGNQPQHF. V usage is TRBV6-9 and J usage is TRBJ1-5, with D possibly being TRBD1 (5 bases). The germline V gene encodes CDR1 MNHGY and CDR2 SVAAGI. V was trimmed by 0 bases and J by 2 bases, leaving 11 bases between them. The CDR3 spans 16 residues.

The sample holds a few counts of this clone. CDR3 nucleotide sequence: TGTGCCACAGGGGGACAATCAGAACAGCCCCAGCATTTT. Its protein product is CATGGQSEQPQHF. The genes are TRBV19 and TRBJ1-5; TRBD1 matches at 7 bases. This CDR3 spans 13 amino acids. V lost 10 bases, J lost 7 bases, and 10 bases stayed unmatched. Germline CDR1 is LNHDA and CDR2 is SQIVND (reference sequence).

CDR3 sequence reads: CASSQVRGPGNTIYF. In DNA, the CDR3 is TGTGCCAGCAGCCAAGTTAGGGGGCCTGGAAACACCATATATTTT. The rearrangement uses TRBV14 and TRBJ1-3; 7 nucleotides align to TRBD1. The CDR3 extends over 15 amino acids. Germline-derived CDR1 and CDR2 are SGHDN and FVKESK. Trimming took 1 base from V and 2 from J; bases not matched to a gene: 2.

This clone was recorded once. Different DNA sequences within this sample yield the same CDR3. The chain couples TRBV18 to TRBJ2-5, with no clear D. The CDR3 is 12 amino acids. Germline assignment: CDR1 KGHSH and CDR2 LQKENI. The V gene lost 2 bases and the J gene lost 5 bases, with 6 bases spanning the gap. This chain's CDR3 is CASSPARETQYF. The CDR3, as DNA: TGTGCCAGCTCACCAGCGCGGGAGACCCAGTACTTC.

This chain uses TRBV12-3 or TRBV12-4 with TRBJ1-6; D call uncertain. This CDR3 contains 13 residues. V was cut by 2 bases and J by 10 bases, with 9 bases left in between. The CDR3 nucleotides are TGTGCCAGCAGTTTAAATGGCGGATCACCCCTCCACTTT. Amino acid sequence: CASSLNGGSPLHF.

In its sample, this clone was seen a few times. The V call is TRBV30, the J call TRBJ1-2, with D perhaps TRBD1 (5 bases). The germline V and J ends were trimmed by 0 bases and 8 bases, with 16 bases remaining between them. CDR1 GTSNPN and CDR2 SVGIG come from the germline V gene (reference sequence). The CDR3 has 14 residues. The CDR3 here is CAWSVPRTRIGYTF. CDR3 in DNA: TGTGCCTGGAGTGTGCCTCGGACAAGAATAGGCTACACCTTC. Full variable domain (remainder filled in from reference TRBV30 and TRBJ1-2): SQTIHQWPATLVQPVGSPLSLECTVEGTSNPNLYWYRQAAGRGLQLLFYSVGIGQISSEVPQNLSASRPQDRQFILSSKKLLLSDSGFYLCAWSVPRTRIGYTFGSGTRLTVV.

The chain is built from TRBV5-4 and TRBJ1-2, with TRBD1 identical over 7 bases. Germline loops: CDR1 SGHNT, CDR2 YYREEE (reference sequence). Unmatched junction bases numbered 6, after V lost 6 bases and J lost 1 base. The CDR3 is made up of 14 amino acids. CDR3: CASTRTGGNYGYTF. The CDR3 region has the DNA TGTGCCAGCACTAGGACAGGTGGTAACTATGGCTACACCTTC.

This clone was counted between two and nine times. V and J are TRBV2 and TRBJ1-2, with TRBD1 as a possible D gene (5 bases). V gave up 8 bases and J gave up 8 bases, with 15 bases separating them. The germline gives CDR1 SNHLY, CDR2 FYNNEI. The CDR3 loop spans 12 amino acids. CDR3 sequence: CASLGGRGGYTF. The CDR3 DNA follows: TGTGCCAGCCTCGGCGGGCGGGGGGGCTACACCTTC.